The next 29 T cell receptor beta chains were all read from a single sample in a study of blood T cell repertoires in COVID-19. The assay was immunoSEQ multiplex PCR, and TCRdb's table has in-frame clones only and misses some. The data contain 90,000 to 120,000 clones, roughly 80% of them seen just once; the ten biggest clones take up roughly 29%. The sequenced material came from peripheral blood. Every receptor here comes from a man aged 55 to 70 with acute or convalescent COVID-19.

This clone has more than one count but fewer than ten. The genes are TRBV28 and TRBJ1-2; 9 bases are shared with TRBD1. V lost 3 bases to trimming and J lost 6 bases; unmatched junction nucleotides: 5. Germline assignment: CDR1 MDHEN and CDR2 SYDVKM. This CDR3 has 14 residues. The CDR3 spells CASSFRDRVDGYTF. CDR3 nucleotides: TGTGCCAGCAGTTTCCGGGACAGGGTAGATGGCTACACCTTC.

This clone showed up just a few times. The rearrangement joins TRBV7-2 to TRBJ1-1, with a weak D call TRBD1 (6 bases). The CDR3 has 14 amino acids. Germline CDR1 is SGHTA and CDR2 is FQGNSA. V shed 8 bases and J shed 4 bases, with 17 bases lying between them. The CDR3 bases are TGTGCCAGCGCGCAACAGGGTGGGAGCACTGAAGCTTTCTTT. Encoded protein: CASAQQGGSTEAFF.

The rearrangement uses TRBV4-3 and TRBJ1-2; D ambiguous. CDR3 length equals 13 residues. The V end lost 0 bases, the J end lost 4 bases, and 6 bases lay between the germline ends. Germline V gene sequence: CDR1 LGHNA, CDR2 YSLEER. DNA for the CDR3: TGCGCCAGCAGCCAAGATCCCGTCTATGGCTACACCTTC. This translates into CASSQDPVYGYTF.

This clone turned up a few times. The chain joins TRBV4-1 to TRBJ1-5; no clear D gene. The length of the CDR3 is 15 residues. V lost 0 bases, J lost 1 base, and 7 bases lay in between. Germline CDR1 MGHRA, CDR2 YSYEKL. In nucleotides, the CDR3 is TGCGCCAGCAGCCAAGACAGCGCCAGCAATCAGCCCCAGCATTTT. It codes for CASSQDSASNQPQHF.

This chain joins TRBV6-5 and TRBJ1-1; the D gene is possibly TRBD1 (5 bases). The germline V gene has CDR1 MNHEY and CDR2 SVGAGI. V lost 4 bases, J lost 4 bases, and 16 bases lay in between. The CDR3 is 15 amino acids. Here the CDR3 reads CASSSPGRGGTEAFF. CDR3 sequence (DNA): TGTGCCAGCAGTTCTCCAGGTCGGGGGGGCACTGAAGCTTTCTTT.

This clone was detected a few times. The chain carries TRBV20-1 and TRBJ1-3; possibly TRBD1 for D (6 bases). Between the trimmed V and J ends, which lost 3 bases and 2 bases, there was a span of 11 bases. Germline V gene lookup returns CDR1 DFQATT and CDR2 SNEGSKA (reference sequence). This CDR3 is 14 amino acids long. CDR3 DNA: TGCAGTGCTAGTCGGGGGGCCACTGGAAACACCATATATTTT. Its protein product is CSASRGATGNTIYF.

V is TRBV19 and J is TRBJ2-3; TRBD2 agrees at 8 bases. The CDR3 is 21 residues long. J gave up 1 base and V 0 bases, and 18 bases lay outside the gene matches. Germline loops: CDR1 LNHDA, CDR2 SQIVND (reference sequence). CDR3 protein: CASSIDRWRPSGPERTDTQYF. The CDR3, as DNA: TGTGCCAGTAGTATAGATCGCTGGCGGCCTAGCGGGCCGGAACGCACAGATACGCAGTATTTT.

About this clone itself: Its ends do not fully match the called genes, so a read error is possible. The J gene is TRBJ1-1, the V gene TRBV10-3; D remains unclear. The length of the CDR3 is 13 residues. Per germline, CDR1 ENHRY and CDR2 SYGVKD. DNA of the CDR3: TGTGCCATAAGTGGGCAGGCCAACACTGAAGCTTTCTTT. Protein sequence: CAISGQANTEAFF.

On this clone: Other DNA sequences in the sample encode the same CDR3. The genes are TRBV24-1 and TRBJ1-5; D remains unclear. With 4 bases removed from V and 5 bases from J, the gap between germline ends came to 5 bases. Germline V CDR1 and CDR2: KGHDR, SFDVKD. The length of the CDR3 is 12 residues. The CDR3, as DNA: TGTGCCACCAGTGACCCCGATCAGCCCCAGCATTTT. Amino acids: CATSDPDQPQHF.

J is TRBJ2-7 and V is TRBV6-6; 8 bases are a match to TRBD2. V trimming: 6 bases; J trimming: 4 bases; junction bases outside the gene matches: 5. Germline values: CDR1 MNHNY, CDR2 SVGAGI (reference sequence). The CDR3 contains 13 residues. This chain's CDR3 is CASSLSGGYEQYV. As DNA, the CDR3 is TGTGCCAGCAGCCTAAGCGGGGGATACGAGCAGTACGTC.

The rearrangement links TRBV10-3 to TRBJ2-2, with 8 bases lining up with TRBD1. Trimming removed 8 bases from V and 6 bases from J; junction bases left unmatched: 8. CDR1 is ENHRY and CDR2 is SYGVKD in the germline V gene. The CDR3 runs to 14 residues. DNA for the CDR3: TGTGCCATCCATAGGACAGGGTCCCCCGGGGAGCTGTTTTTT. It yields the protein CAIHRTGSPGELFF.

This clone was detected once. The chain uses TRBV4-3 and TRBJ2-1; 8 bases are shared with TRBD2. Germline lookup yields CDR1 LGHNA and CDR2 YSLEER. The CDR3 sequence is 16 residues long. V lost 4 bases and J lost 4; bases outside the gene matches: 9. The CDR3 DNA reads TGCGCCAGCAGCCTCCTCCCTATAGCGGGGTACAATGAGCAGTTCTTC. This translates into CASSLLPIAGYNEQFF.

The chain is built from TRBV28 and TRBJ2-3; no clear D. V lost 1 base to trimming and J lost 4 bases, with 9 bases between them. From germline, CDR1 is MDHEN and CDR2 SYDVKM. The CDR3 runs to 14 residues. The CDR3 loop reads CASSLFARPDTQYF. Written as DNA, the CDR3 is TGTGCCAGCAGTTTATTTGCCAGGCCAGATACGCAGTATTTT. The whole variable domain, filled in from reference TRBV28 and TRBJ2-3, reads DVKVTQSSRYLVKRTGEKVFLECVQDMDHENMFWYRQDPGLGLRLIYFSYDVKMKEKGDIPEGYSVSREKKERFSLILESASTNQTSMYLCASSLFARPDTQYFGPGTRLTVL.

This clone was recorded a few times. The chain recombines TRBV5-7 with TRBJ1-5; weak D call: TRBD1 (6 bases). TRBV5-7 is filed as an ORF, its function uncertain. Trimming removed 1 base from V and 2 bases from J, with 16 bases in between. This CDR3 has 17 residues. This chain's CDR3 is CASSLPVRGGGNQPQHF. CDR3 nucleotides: TGTGCCAGCAGCTTGCCTGTCAGGGGAGGGGGCAATCAGCCCCAGCATTTT.

J is TRBJ2-3 and V is TRBV3-1 (or the pseudogene TRBV3-2), with unresolved D. Germline V gene sequence: CDR1 LGHDT, CDR2 YNNKEL (reference sequence). The CDR3 runs to 15 residues. V lost 0 bases and J lost 1, with 8 bases in between. The CDR3 spells CASSQDSYRTDTQYF. As DNA, the CDR3 is TGTGCCAGCAGCCAAGATAGCTATCGCACAGATACGCAGTATTTT.

The chain carries TRBV19 and TRBJ2-2, with D perhaps matching TRBD2 (6 bases). V was cut by 6 bases and J by 0 bases, with 14 bases left in between. The germline V gene encodes CDR1 LNHDA and CDR2 SQIVND (reference sequence). The CDR3 is 16 amino acids. CDR3: CASSPRRRANTGELFF. The CDR3 coding sequence is TGTGCCAGTAGCCCCAGACGGAGGGCGAACACCGGGGAGCTGTTTTTT.

In DNA, the CDR3 is TGTGCCAGCTCCTCCTCCAACAGGGGGAGTAATCAGCCCCAGCATTTT. Translating it yields CASSSSNRGSNQPQHF. This chain connects TRBV18 to TRBJ1-5; 8 bases agree with TRBD1. Germline V lookup: CDR1 KGHSH, CDR2 LQKENI. V shed 6 bases and J 4 bases; nucleotides not matched to a gene: 11. The CDR3 sequence is 16 residues long. The full variable domain, completed using reference TRBV18 and TRBJ1-5, is NAGVMQNPRHLVRRRGQEARLRCSPMKGHSHVYWYRQLPEEGLKFMVYLQKENIIDESGMPKERFSAEFPKEGPSILRIQQVVRGDSAAYFCASSSSNRGSNQPQHFGDGTRLSIL.

This chain uses TRBV11-3 with TRBJ2-4, with D possibly TRBD2 on 5 matching bases. With 0 bases removed from V and 9 bases from J, the gap between germline ends came to 9 bases. This CDR3 is built from 13 residues. The germline V gene has CDR1 SGHNT and CDR2 YENEEA. In DNA form, the CDR3 reads TGTGCCAGCAGCTTAGAACGGGAAGCCATTCAGTACTTC. Translating gives CASSLEREAIQYF.

V usage is TRBV5-4 and J usage is TRBJ2-3; possibly TRBD2 for D (5 bases). The germline CDR1 and CDR2 sequences are SGHNT and YYREEE (reference sequence). The V end was cut by 1 base, the J end by 6 bases, with 12 bases between. The CDR3 runs to 14 residues. For the CDR3, the DNA is TGTGCCAGCAGCTTGTGGACTTTTTCGGATACGCAGTATTTT. Its translation: CASSLWTFSDTQYF.

As DNA, the CDR3 is TGTGCCAGCTCCCCAATAAGGGGGTCCTATGGCTACACCTTC. It codes for CASSPIRGSYGYTF. The chain has TRBV18 and TRBJ1-2; D is perhaps TRBD1 (6 bases). Germline V gives CDR1 KGHSH, CDR2 LQKENI. Trimming cost V 6 bases and J 4 bases, with 15 bases left between them. The CDR3 sequence is 14 residues long. The whole variable domain, remainder taken from reference TRBV18 and TRBJ1-2, is NAGVMQNPRHLVRRRGQEARLRCSPMKGHSHVYWYRQLPEEGLKFMVYLQKENIIDESGMPKERFSAEFPKEGPSILRIQQVVRGDSAAYFCASSPIRGSYGYTFGSGTRLTVV.

The rearrangement links TRBV28 to TRBJ2-1; 14 nucleotides align to TRBD2. The CDR3 loop spans 15 amino acids. The junction had 4 bases not matched to a gene; V was cut back by 6 bases and J by 6 bases. Looked up from germline, CDR1 is MDHEN and CDR2 is SYDVKM. The CDR3 sequence: CASSLGLAGVNEQFF. CDR3 bases: TGTGCCAGCAGCCTGGGACTAGCGGGAGTCAATGAGCAGTTCTTC.

The chain has TRBV7-2 and TRBJ1-2; TRBD1 matches at 8 bases. V lost 11 bases and J lost 2; bases outside the gene matches: 7. CDR1 and CDR2 (germline): SGHTA, FQGNSA. This CDR3 has 13 amino acids. The CDR3 DNA sequence: TGTGCCTCCACCAGGGGGCAAAACTATGGCTACACCTTC. Its translation: CASTRGQNYGYTF.

This chain uses TRBV11-2 with TRBJ2-5, with TRBD2 identical over 8 bases. This CDR3 spans 15 amino acids. Unmatched junction bases numbered 7, after V lost 1 base and J lost 6 bases. Per the germline V gene, CDR1 is SGHAT and CDR2 is FQNNGV. The CDR3 DNA reads as TGTGCCAGCAGCTTAGGCGGGAGGATGGGGCAGACCCAGTACTTC. Translating gives CASSLGGRMGQTQYF. The variable domain in full, completed from reference TRBV11-2 and TRBJ2-5, reads EAGVAQSPRYKIIEKRQSVAFWCNPISGHATLYWYQQILGQGPKLLIQFQNNGVVDDSQLPKDRFSAERLKGVDSTLKIQPAKLEDSAVYLCASSLGGRMGQTQYFGPGTRLLVL.

The J gene is TRBJ2-5, the V gene TRBV3-1 (or the pseudogene TRBV3-2), with D perhaps TRBD1 (6 bases). V shed 4 bases and J shed 5 bases, with 17 bases lying between them. Germline V gives CDR1 LGHDT, CDR2 YNNKEL (reference sequence). This CDR3 is 15 amino acids long. The CDR3 DNA is TGTGCCAGCAGCCCCCCCGGCAGGGGATACGAGACCCAGTACTTC. It yields the protein CASSPPGRGYETQYF.

This chain links TRBV5-1 with TRBJ2-3, with D possibly being TRBD2 (6 bases). Trimming took off 1 base at V and 5 bases at J, with 14 bases between the two ends. Germline CDR1 reads SGHRS; CDR2 reads YFSETQ. The length of the CDR3 is 15 residues. The chain's CDR3 is CASSLRRDKLDTQYF. Written as DNA, the CDR3 is TGCGCCAGCAGCTTGCGGCGGGATAAGCTAGATACGCAGTATTTT.

The gene calls are TRBV25-1 and TRBJ2-5; D is possibly TRBD2 (5 bases). Germline V lookup: CDR1 MGHDK, CDR2 SYGVNS. This CDR3 has 14 residues. V was trimmed by 5 bases and J by 4 bases, leaving 14 bases between them. CDR3 amino acids: CASSPSGSRETQYF. As DNA, the CDR3 is TGTGCCAGCAGTCCCTCGGGGAGCAGAGAGACCCAGTACTTC. The whole variable domain, remainder taken from reference TRBV25-1 and TRBJ2-5, is EADIYQTPRYLVIGTGKKITLECSQTMGHDKMYWYQQDPGMELHLIHYSYGVNSTEKGDLSSESTVSRIRTEHFPLTLESARPSHTSQYLCASSPSGSRETQYFGPGTRLLVL.

The CDR3 loop reads CSVESSGKKGNEQFF. The CDR3 DNA reads TGCAGCGTTGAGTCTTCGGGCAAAAAGGGGAATGAGCAGTTCTTC. The J gene is TRBJ2-1, the V gene TRBV29-1; perhaps TRBD1 as D (5 bases). V shed 3 bases and J shed 7 bases, with 19 bases lying between them. The CDR3 is 15 amino acids. CDR1 is SQVTM, CDR2 ANQGSEA, per germline.

The V and J genes are TRBV6-6 and TRBJ1-5, with D maybe TRBD1 (6 bases). V lost 0 bases and J lost 1, with 10 bases in between. The germline V gene has CDR1 MNHNY and CDR2 SVGAGI (reference sequence). CDR3 length: 16 residues. The chain's CDR3 is CASSYSNRASNQPQHF. DNA for the CDR3: TGTGCCAGCAGTTACTCGAACAGGGCGAGCAATCAGCCCCAGCATTTT.

The chain employs TRBV4-3 and TRBJ2-5, with D possibly TRBD1 on 6 matching bases. The CDR3 has 14 amino acids. Germline V gene lookup returns CDR1 LGHNA and CDR2 YSLEER. V dropped 3 bases and J dropped 4 bases, with 12 bases sitting between them. DNA of the CDR3: TGCGCCAGCAGCCATACTACAGGGAGAGAGACCCAGTACTTC. Its translation is CASSHTTGRETQYF.